This T cell receptor (beta chain) was recovered during a study of neoadjuvant nivolumab and ipilimumab in lung cancer. Study overall: The combination arm added day-1 ipilimumab 1 mg/kg to nivolumab 3 mg/kg on days 1, 15, 29.

Trimming cost V 0 bases and J 0 bases, with 13 bases left between them. CDR1 and CDR2 from the germline V gene are SGHRS and YFSETQ. The length of the CDR3 is 17 residues. Study findings and constraints: Resected tumors had greater TCR richness and clonality than uninvolved lung.

Sequencing used immunoSEQ multiplex PCR; TCRdb keeps in-frame clones, though not all of them. This sample yields 15,000 to 20,000 clones, of which about 89% are seen a single time; around 2.1% belongs to the top ten. About this clone: Its specificity is unknown.

The sequence derives from an adult with non-small cell lung cancer. This specimen consisted of peripheral blood, obtained before neoadjuvant nivolumab, alone or with ipilimumab. The chain links TRBV5-1 to TRBJ2-1; D is possibly TRBD2 (7 bases). The CDR3 DNA reads TGCGCCAGCAGCTTGGAAGGGGGGGAGAGCTCCTACAATGAGCAGTTCTTC. Translating it yields CASSLEGGESSYNEQFF.